The clone carrying this T cell receptor (beta chain) appeared a few times. This record comes from a study of blood T cell repertoires in COVID-19. The overall study: Samples taken during acute and convalescent COVID-19 were collected in the United States, Italy and Spain. PBMCs, B-cell-depleted T cells, or T cells were the source of the cDNA or gDNA that made up the material.

In the original analysis: By means of reference gene primer amplification, nucleated cell counts were estimated. Generated by immunoSEQ multiplex PCR, the TCRdb table keeps only in-frame clones and is missing some. V and J calls and clone size are given by that table; D and trimming were obtained from the DNA. In the table there are approximately 260,000 clones, roughly 88% of which are singletons. Germline-derived CDR1 and CDR2 are SGHTA and FQGNSA. Trimming shortened V by 3 bases and J by 4 bases, and 16 bases separated the two germline ends. This CDR3 comprises 16 residues. Sequencing input: peripheral blood. The source is a woman aged 40 to 50 who had recovered from COVID-19. V is TRBV7-2 and J is TRBJ2-1; D unresolved. CDR3 loop: CASSFSARAPYNEQFF. Written as DNA, the CDR3 is TGTGCCAGCAGCTTCTCAGCGCGAGCCCCATACAATGAGCAGTTCTTC.